This TCR beta chain is drawn from a study of sequential checkpoint blockade in melanoma. At the level of the study: Maintenance nivolumab came after either treatment sequence.

CDR3 size: 18 residues. CDR1 is MDHEN and CDR2 is SYDVKM in the germline V gene. Deletions cut 3 bases from V and 1 base from J, with 16 bases between. Noted treatment: randomized to nivolumab then ipilimumab (arm A) or the reverse (arm B). No patient had prior DNA-damaging chemotherapy. From thawed PBMCs, live CD3+CD8+ cells negative for CD19 and CD56 were sorted. The assay was immunoSEQ multiplex PCR, and TCRdb's table has in-frame clones only and misses some. This table has more than 20,000 clones, 82% appearing once. The sample here was CD8+ T cells sorted from blood (inferred from file names), taken from a patient given nivolumab and ipilimumab in sequence. The chain has TRBV28 and TRBJ2-6; the D gene is possibly TRBD1 (5 bases). This sequence originates from a human donor with melanoma. Written as DNA, the CDR3 is TGTGCCAGCAGTTTCCCCGCAGGGAAGGGATCTGGGGCCAACGTCCTGACTTTC. Translated, it gives CASSFPAGKGSGANVLTF.